This TCR beta chain was found in a study of blood T cell repertoires in COVID-19. V was clipped by 5 bases and J by 7 bases, with 17 bases between them. CDR3 length equals 14 residues. The V gene's germline CDR1 is LNHDA and CDR2 SQIVND (reference sequence). This table comes from immunoSEQ multiplex PCR, and its TCRdb copy is limited to in-frame clones, with some not included. There are about 50,000 clones in the sample; roughly nine tenths occur only once, and roughly a quarter lies in the top ten. V gene TRBV19 combines with J gene TRBJ2-5; weak D call: TRBD1 (6 bases). What was sequenced was peripheral blood. This TCR was sampled from a human donor in a cohort sampled during active COVID-19. The DNA for the CDR3 is TGTGCCAGTAGTCTTCTCGACAGGAAGAGGACCCAGTACTTC. It is translated as CASSLLDRKRTQYF.